This T cell receptor (beta chain) was identified during a study of molecular identifiers for immune sequencing clone quantification (dated by TCRdb to between 2017 and 2018). As for the study more broadly: For a replicate experiment, RNA from about 20,000 or 100,000 naive CD8 T cells was divided into five aliquots, of which four were sequenced. This methods study benchmarked molecular-identifier clustering-based TCR repertoire sequencing (MIDCIRS) and TCR RNA copy counting, using CD8 T cells to do so.

The library came from PCR. TCRdb shows the sequencer as NextSeq 500. Bulk TCR libraries were prepared as previously described, using TCR primers listed in Table S5. Purification of total RNA was performed with the Qiagen AllPrep DNA/RNA kit. Before analysis, reads from multiple sequencing runs of one library were combined. The published analysis was carried out like this. Reads were retained only if the reads had an exact TCR constant sequence, and the retained reads were trimmed to 150 nt and grouped according to their 12-nt molecular barcodes. Reads in each barcode group were sub-clustered using a 15% Levenshtein threshold, and a quality-weighted consensus sequence was built for each RNA molecule. Non-functional sequences were filtered out, along with any lower-count sequence sitting one edit away from another sequence. Barcode sub-clusters with fewer than 20% of the maximum read count were removed, based on fitting two negative binomial distributions. TCRdb cleaned the public reads at Q25 with fastp, built clones with MiXCR and kept in-frame beta chains. Each entry is one CDR3 protein sequence, shown with its most common DNA and genes. The V and J calls, along with clone size, are taken from TCRdb and not from the paper's own processing. Here the sample has around 470,000 distinct CDR3 sequences; about 25% occur a single time. The ten largest clones add up to roughly 0.79% of the sample.

Libraries of naive CD8 T cells were built from about 20,000 to 1,000,000 sorted cells, with 10%, 30% or 50% of the purified RNA used. Naive CD8 T cells were FACS-sorted as CD8+CD4-CCR7+CD45RA+ on a BD FACSAria II into RLT Plus buffer. To test detection sensitivity, Jurkat RNA equivalent to over 8 TCR copies was spiked into samples of about 18,000-1,000,000 naive CD8 T cells. CD8 T cells were enriched with RosetteSep CD8+ T Cell Enrichment Cocktail and Ficoll-Paque, followed by ACK red cell lysis. At least ten counts were recorded for this clonotype. Its antigen is currently not known. The input lacks base qualities; no much larger clone sits a single base away. Study-level results and caveats: When barcode sub-clustering was left out, chimeric consensus sequences inflated TCR diversity, with chimeras reaching as high as 47%. Identical TCR molecules sharing a barcode could cause highly expanded clone sizes to be underestimated. Spiked-in Jurkat TCR RNA equivalent to a single cell was reported to be detectable even among over 800,000 naive CD8 T cells. Modeling estimated about three recovered TCR RNA copies per cell, compared with 9.5 to 10 by digital PCR, which implies roughly 29% capture efficiency. In CMV-specific effector cells, clones with more than 20 RNA copies accounted for over 98% of molecules, whereas in naive cells such clones accounted for under 1%. The naive libraries included spiked-in Jurkat TCR RNA (under eleven copies' worth), and this Jurkat TCR RNA is not part of the donor repertoire.

The CDR3 holds 14 amino acids from the cysteine to the phenylalanine. The only DNA kept is the CDR3, 42 bases in frame from the first base. Taken from the germline V gene, the CDR1 and CDR2 loops are MDHEN and SYDVKM. V is trimmed back by 6 bases and J by 5 bases, and the junction contains 9 bases that no gene match accounts for. The V gene is TRBV28 and the J gene is TRBJ2-5; 7 bases in between match TRBD2. The specimen sequenced was naive CD8+ T cells from blood, with Jurkat cell RNA spiked in. This specimen's cell subset or site label, interpreted: FACS-sorted CD8+CD4-CCR7+CD45RA+ naive T cells. The clonotype comes from a human donor in good health. Some libraries in this study had Jurkat cell RNA spiked in. CDR3 protein: CASSYRDYPETQYF. The DNA sequence is as follows: TGTGCCAGCAGCTACCGGGACTACCCGGAGACCCAGTACTTC.